This T cell receptor beta chain is drawn from a study of glioma-infiltrating T cells after dendritic cell vaccination. For the study at large: Autologous tumor lysate-pulsed dendritic cell vaccination was given between about 2003 and 2013.

V was clipped by 4 bases and J by 6 bases; unmatched bases: 8. Looked up from germline, CDR1 is SGHRS and CDR2 is YFSETQ. The CDR3 loop spans 14 amino acids. Only patients with spare fresh-frozen tumor and over two years of follow-up were included. PBMC sampling occurred before vaccination, two weeks after the third dose, and at progression. This clone was seen more than once but under ten times. Assay: immunoSEQ multiplex PCR; the TCRdb copy retains only in-frame clones and omits some. Of tens of thousands of clones in the sample, about 85% are singletons; the top ten hold around 3.2%. The sequenced sample was blood, obtained before dendritic cell vaccination. This TCR was sampled from a human donor with glioblastoma. This chain uses TRBV5-1 with TRBJ2-3; 7 bases align to TRBD1. CDR3 loop: CASSPSNRGDTQYF. The CDR3, as DNA: TGCGCCAGCAGCCCATCAAACAGGGGCGATACGCAGTATTTT.